Listed below are T cell receptor beta chains from one sample, sequenced in a study of CD8 T cells in Susac syndrome. From the immunoSEQ multiplex PCR reads, TCRdb called clonotypes with MiXCR, one entry per CDR3 protein. This sample has about 120,000 distinct CDR3 sequences, with under 95% found just once. The material sequenced was CD8+ T cells from PBMCs. These receptors were collected from a human donor in good health. The CDR3 runs from the conserved cysteine through the conserved F or W. D genes are given only for firm matches. For some rows the clone size is stated as once, few or many, or as a class when expanded; others skip it.

D,size,J,V,CDR3,DNA
NA,NA,TRBJ2-1,TRBV30,CAWGGLPNNEQFF,TGTGCCTGGGGGGGGTTACCTAACAATGAGCAGTTCTTC
NA,NA,TRBJ2-2,TRBV3-1,CASSQPQNTGELFF,TGTGCCAGCAGCCAACCCCAGAACACCGGGGAGCTGTTTTTT
NA,NA,TRBJ1-2,TRBV20-1,CSTPRSGFVNYGYTF,TGCAGCACGCCACGTTCGGGGTTCGTTAACTATGGCTACACCTTC
TRBD2,NA,TRBJ2-2,TRBV7-6,CASSRRVAGAVGELFF,TGTGCCAGCAGTCGCCGGGTAGCGGGAGCCGTCGGGGAGCTGTTTTTT
NA,NA,TRBJ1-5,TRBV30,CAWSRTGSQPQHF,TGTGCCTGGAGCAGAACAGGGAGCCAGCCCCAGCATTTT
NA,NA,TRBJ2-3,TRBV5-4,CASSSNEGRPQYF,TGTGCCAGCAGCTCGAATGAGGGGAGGCCGCAGTATTTT
NA,NA,TRBJ2-2,TRBV12-3/TRBV12-4,CASTLYVTLQINTGELFF,TGTGCCAGCACCTTATACGTCACTCTACAAATTAACACCGGGGAGCTGTTTTTT
TRBD1,NA,TRBJ2-2,TRBV7-2,CASSKQGVEGELFF,TGTGCCAGTAGCAAACAGGGGGTAGAAGGGGAGCTGTTTTTT
NA,NA,TRBJ2-5,TRBV3-1,CASSQLQETQYF,TGTGCCAGCAGCCAACTCCAAGAGACCCAGTACTTC
NA,NA,TRBJ2-7,TRBV7-2,CASSPGAEQYF,TGTGCCAGCAGCCCTGGGGCCGAGCAGTACTTC
TRBD2,NA,TRBJ2-3,TRBV27,CASSEAGVADTQYF,TGTGCCAGCAGTGAAGCGGGAGTGGCAGATACGCAGTATTTT
NA,NA,TRBJ1-4,TRBV7-2,CASSSGGGRGEKLFF,TGTGCCAGCAGCTCCGGGGGGGGCAGAGGTGAAAAACTGTTTTTT
NA,NA,TRBJ2-1,TRBV7-2,CASRGQAMDTYYNEQFF,TGTGCCAGCAGAGGTCAGGCGATGGATACTTACTACAATGAGCAGTTCTTC
TRBD2,NA,TRBJ2-1,TRBV7-9,CASAGLAGDSYNEQFF,TGTGCCTCTGCGGGACTAGCGGGCGATTCCTACAATGAGCAGTTCTTC
TRBD1,once,TRBJ1-1,TRBV20-1,CSAQGQGLQAFF,TGCAGTGCCCAAGGACAGGGCCTCCAGGCTTTCTTT
NA,NA,TRBJ2-3,TRBV6-2/TRBV6-3,CASSSQEGSTDTQYF,TGTGCCAGCAGCTCCCAGGAAGGCAGCACAGATACGCAGTATTTT
NA,NA,TRBJ1-2,TRBV30,CAWRASARFYGYTF,TGTGCCTGGAGGGCCAGCGCGAGGTTCTATGGCTACACCTTC
NA,NA,TRBJ1-4,TRBV21-1,CASSKGWTAENEKLFF,TGTGCCAGCAGCAAGGGATGGACAGCTGAGAATGAAAAACTGTTTTTT
NA,once,TRBJ1-3,TRBV7-2,CASSLDPGLSGNTIYF,TGTGCCAGCAGCTTAGATCCAGGGCTCTCTGGAAACACCATATATTTT
NA,NA,TRBJ1-2,TRBV3-1,CASSQDSQARGYTF,TGCGCCAGCAGCCAAGATTCACAGGCCCGGGGCTACACCTTC
NA,NA,TRBJ2-2,TRBV6-2/TRBV6-3,CATQRVPGRSRTGELFF,TGTGCCACCCAAAGAGTTCCGGGCCGGTCGAGGACCGGGGAGCTGTTTTTT
NA,NA,TRBJ2-1,TRBV20-1,CSARHGVSNEQFF,TGCAGTGCCCGGCACGGGGTTTCCAATGAGCAGTTCTTC
TRBD1,NA,TRBJ2-7,TRBV7-2,CASSLEGQGITEQYF,TGTGCCAGCAGCTTAGAAGGACAGGGGATTACCGAGCAGTACTTC
NA,NA,TRBJ2-5,TRBV6-6,CASSTTEETQYF,TGTGCCAGCAGCACGACAGAAGAGACCCAGTACTTC
NA,NA,TRBJ2-3,TRBV12-3/TRBV12-4,CASSLSGSTDTQYF,TGTGCCAGCAGTTTAAGCGGGAGCACAGATACGCAGTATTTT
NA,once,TRBJ2-1,TRBV7-6,CASSPPRGGPYNEQFF,TGTGCCAGCAGCCCCCCCCGAGGGGGGCCTTACAATGAGCAGTTCTTC
NA,NA,TRBJ2-5,TRBV3-1,CASSVRELRLLGETQYF,TGTGCCAGCAGCGTGAGAGAGCTCCGTCTCTTGGGAGAGACCCAGTACTTC
NA,NA,TRBJ2-1,TRBV20-1,CSARKDEQFF,TGCAGTGCCCGGAAGGATGAGCAGTTCTTC
NA,NA,TRBJ2-7,TRBV5-6,CASSLTGVHEQYF,TGTGCCAGCAGCTTGACGGGGGTCCACGAGCAGTACTTC